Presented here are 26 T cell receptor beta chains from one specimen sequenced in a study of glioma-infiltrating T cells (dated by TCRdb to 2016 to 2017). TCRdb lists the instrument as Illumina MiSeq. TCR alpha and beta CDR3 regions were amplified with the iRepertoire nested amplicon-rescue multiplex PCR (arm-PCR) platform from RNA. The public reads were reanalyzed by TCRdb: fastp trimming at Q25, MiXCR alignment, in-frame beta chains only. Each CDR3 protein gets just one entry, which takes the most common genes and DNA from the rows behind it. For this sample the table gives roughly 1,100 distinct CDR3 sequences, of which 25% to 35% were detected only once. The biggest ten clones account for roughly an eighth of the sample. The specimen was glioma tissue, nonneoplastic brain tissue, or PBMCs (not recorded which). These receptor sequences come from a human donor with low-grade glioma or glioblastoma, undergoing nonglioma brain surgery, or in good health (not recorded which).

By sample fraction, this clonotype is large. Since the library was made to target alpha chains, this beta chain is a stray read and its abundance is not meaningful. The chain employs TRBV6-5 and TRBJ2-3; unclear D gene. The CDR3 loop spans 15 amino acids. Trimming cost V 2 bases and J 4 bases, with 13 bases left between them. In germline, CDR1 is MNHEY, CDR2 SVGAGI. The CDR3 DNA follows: TGTGCCAGCAGTTACAGAAACTTTGGCGCAGATACGCAGTATTTT. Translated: CASSYRNFGADTQYF.

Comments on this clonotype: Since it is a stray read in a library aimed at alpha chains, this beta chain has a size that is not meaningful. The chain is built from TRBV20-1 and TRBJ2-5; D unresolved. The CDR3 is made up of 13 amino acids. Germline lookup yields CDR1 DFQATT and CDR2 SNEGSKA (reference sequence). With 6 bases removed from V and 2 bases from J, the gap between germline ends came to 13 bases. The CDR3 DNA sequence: TGCAGTGCCGAAGATAGGCAACAAGAGACCCAGTACTTC. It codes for CSAEDRQQETQYF.

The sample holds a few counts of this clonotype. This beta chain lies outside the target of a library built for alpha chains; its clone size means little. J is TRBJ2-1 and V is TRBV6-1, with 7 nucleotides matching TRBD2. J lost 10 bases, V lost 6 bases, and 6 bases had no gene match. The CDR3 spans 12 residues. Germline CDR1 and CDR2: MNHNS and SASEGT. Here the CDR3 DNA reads TGTGCCAGCAGGACAGCGGGACCGGAGCAGTTCTTC. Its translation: CASRTAGPEQFF.

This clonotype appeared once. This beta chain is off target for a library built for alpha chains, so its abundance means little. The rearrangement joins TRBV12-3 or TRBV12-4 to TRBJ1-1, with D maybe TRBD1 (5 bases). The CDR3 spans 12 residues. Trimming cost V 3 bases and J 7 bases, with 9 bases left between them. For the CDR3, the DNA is TGTGCCAGCAGTTTTAACCAGGGTGAAGCTTTCTTT. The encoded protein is CASSFNQGEAFF.

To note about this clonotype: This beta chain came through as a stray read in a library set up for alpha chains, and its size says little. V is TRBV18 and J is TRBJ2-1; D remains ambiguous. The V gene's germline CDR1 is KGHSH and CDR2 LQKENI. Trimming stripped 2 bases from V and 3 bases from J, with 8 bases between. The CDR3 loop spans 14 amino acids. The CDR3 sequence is CASSPEADYNEQFF. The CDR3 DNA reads TGTGCCAGCTCACCAGAGGCAGACTACAATGAGCAGTTCTTC.

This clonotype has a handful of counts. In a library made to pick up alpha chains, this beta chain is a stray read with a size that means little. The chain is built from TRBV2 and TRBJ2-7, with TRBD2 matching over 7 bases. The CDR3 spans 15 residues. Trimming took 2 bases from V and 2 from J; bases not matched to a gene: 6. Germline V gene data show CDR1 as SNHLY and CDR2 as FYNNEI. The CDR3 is CASSESPGLAYEQYF. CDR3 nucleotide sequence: TGTGCCAGCAGTGAATCTCCCGGACTAGCCTACGAGCAGTACTTC.

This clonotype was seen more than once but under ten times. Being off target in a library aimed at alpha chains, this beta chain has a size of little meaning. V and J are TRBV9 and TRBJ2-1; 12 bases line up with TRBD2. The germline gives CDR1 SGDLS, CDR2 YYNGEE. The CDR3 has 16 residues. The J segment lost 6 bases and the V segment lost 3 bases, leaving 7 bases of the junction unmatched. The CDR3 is CASSDRTSGTGNEQFF. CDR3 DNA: TGTGCCAGCAGCGATAGGACTAGCGGGACCGGCAATGAGCAGTTCTTC.

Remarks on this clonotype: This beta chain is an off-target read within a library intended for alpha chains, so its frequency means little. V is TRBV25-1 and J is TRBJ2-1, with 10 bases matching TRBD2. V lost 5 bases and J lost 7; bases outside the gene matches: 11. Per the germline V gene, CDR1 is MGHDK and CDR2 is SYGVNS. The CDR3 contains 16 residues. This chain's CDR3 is CASSILRTSGINEQFF. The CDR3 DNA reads TGTGCCAGCAGTATCCTTCGGACTAGCGGAATTAATGAGCAGTTCTTC.

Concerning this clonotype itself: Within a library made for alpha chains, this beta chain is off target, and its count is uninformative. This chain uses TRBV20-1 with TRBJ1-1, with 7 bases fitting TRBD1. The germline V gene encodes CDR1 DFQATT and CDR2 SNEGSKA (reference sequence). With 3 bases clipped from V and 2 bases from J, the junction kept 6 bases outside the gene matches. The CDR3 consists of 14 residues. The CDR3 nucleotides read TGCAGTGCTAGGAGAGGGGGCCGCAACACTGAAGCTTTCTTT. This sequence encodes CSARRGGRNTEAFF.

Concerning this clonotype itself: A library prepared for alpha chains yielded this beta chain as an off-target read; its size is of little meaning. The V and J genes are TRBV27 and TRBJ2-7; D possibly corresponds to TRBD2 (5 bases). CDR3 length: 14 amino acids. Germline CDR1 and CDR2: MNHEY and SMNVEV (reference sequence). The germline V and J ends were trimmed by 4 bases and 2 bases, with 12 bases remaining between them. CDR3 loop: CASSSASSPYEQYV. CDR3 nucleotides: TGTGCCAGCAGTTCCGCTAGCTCTCCCTACGAGCAGTACGTC.

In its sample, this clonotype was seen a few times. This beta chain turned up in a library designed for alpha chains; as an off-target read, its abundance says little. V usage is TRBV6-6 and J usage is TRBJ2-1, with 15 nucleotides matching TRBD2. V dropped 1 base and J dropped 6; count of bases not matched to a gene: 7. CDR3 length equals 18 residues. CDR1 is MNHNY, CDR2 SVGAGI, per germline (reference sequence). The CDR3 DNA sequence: TGTGCCAGCAGTTACTTCGGACTAGCGGGAGGGCCCAGCAATGAGCAGTTCTTC. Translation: CASSYFGLAGGPSNEQFF.

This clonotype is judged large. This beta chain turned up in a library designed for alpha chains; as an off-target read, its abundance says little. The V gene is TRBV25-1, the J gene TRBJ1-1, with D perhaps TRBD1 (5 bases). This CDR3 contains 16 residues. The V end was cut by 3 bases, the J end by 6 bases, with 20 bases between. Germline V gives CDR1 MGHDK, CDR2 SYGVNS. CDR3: CASSEGVGLKGSEAFF. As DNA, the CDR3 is TGTGCCAGCAGTGAGGGGGTCGGGTTGAAGGGATCTGAAGCTTTCTTT.

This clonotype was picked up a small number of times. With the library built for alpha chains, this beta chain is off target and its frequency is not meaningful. DNA of the CDR3: TGTGCCAGCAGGACAGTGGGAGGCTATGGCTACACCTTC. It codes for CASRTVGGYGYTF. The chain employs TRBV27 and TRBJ1-2, with D possibly matching TRBD1 (5 bases). Deletions cut 6 bases from V and 4 bases from J, with 12 bases between. There are 13 residues in the CDR3. Germline V lookup: CDR1 MNHEY, CDR2 SMNVEV (reference sequence).

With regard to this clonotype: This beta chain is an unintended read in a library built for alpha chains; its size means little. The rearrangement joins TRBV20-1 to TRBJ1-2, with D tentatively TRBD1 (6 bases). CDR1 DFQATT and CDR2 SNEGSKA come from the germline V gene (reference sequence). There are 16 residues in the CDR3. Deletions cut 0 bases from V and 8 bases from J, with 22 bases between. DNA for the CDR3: TGCAGTGCTAGAGATGCGCTCCGGACAGCGCTCGGGGGCTACACCTTC. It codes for CSARDALRTALGGYTF.

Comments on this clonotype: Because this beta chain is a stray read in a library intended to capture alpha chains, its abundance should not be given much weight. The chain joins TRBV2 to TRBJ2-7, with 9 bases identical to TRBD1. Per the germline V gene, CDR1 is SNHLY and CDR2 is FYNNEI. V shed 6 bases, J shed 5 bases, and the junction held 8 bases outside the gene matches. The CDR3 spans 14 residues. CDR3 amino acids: CASRPGTGYNEQYV. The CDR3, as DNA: TGTGCCAGCAGACCCGGGACAGGGTACAACGAGCAGTACGTC.

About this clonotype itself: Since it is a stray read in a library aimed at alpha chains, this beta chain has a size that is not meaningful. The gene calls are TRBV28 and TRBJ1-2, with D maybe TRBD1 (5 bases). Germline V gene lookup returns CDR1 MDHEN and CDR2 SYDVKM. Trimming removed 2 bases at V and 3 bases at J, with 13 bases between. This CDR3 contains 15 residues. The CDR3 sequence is CASSLSDRRHYGYTF. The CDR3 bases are TGTGCCAGCAGTTTAAGTGACAGACGGCACTATGGCTACACCTTC.

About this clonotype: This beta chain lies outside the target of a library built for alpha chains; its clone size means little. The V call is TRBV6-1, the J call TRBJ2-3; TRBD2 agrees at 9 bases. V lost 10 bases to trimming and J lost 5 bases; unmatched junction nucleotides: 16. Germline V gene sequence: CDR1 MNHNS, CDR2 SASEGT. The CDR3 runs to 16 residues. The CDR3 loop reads CATLERSGRDRDTQYF. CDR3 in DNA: TGTGCCACCTTGGAGCGTAGCGGGAGAGACAGAGATACGCAGTATTTT.

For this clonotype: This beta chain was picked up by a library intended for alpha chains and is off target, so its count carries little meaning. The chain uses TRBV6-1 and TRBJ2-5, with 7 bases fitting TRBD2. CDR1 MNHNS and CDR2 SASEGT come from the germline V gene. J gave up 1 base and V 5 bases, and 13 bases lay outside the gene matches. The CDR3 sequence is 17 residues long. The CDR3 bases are TGTGCCAGCAGTTCGCCTGAGTGGGAGGGACTCCAAGAGACCCAGTACTTC. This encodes CASSSPEWEGLQETQYF.

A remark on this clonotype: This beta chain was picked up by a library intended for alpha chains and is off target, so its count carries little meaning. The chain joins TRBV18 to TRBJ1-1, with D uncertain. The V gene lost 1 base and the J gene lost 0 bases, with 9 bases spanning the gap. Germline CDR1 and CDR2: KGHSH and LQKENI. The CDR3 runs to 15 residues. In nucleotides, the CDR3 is TGTGCCAGCTCACCACTCCCAGGAATGAACACTGAAGCTTTCTTT. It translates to CASSPLPGMNTEAFF.

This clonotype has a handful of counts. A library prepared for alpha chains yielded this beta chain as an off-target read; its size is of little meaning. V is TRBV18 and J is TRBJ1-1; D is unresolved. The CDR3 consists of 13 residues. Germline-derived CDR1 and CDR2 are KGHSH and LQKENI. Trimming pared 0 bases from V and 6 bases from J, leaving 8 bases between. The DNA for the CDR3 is TGTGCCAGCTCACCACCAAGCATATCTGAAGCTTTCTTT. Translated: CASSPPSISEAFF.

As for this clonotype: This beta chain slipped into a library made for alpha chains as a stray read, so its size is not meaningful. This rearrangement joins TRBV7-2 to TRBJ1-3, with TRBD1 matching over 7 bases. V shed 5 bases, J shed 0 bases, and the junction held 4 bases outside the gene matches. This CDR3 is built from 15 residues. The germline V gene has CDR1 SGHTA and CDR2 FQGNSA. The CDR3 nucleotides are TGTGCCAGCAGCCAGACAGGGAGCTCTGGAAACACCATATATTTT. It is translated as CASSQTGSSGNTIYF.

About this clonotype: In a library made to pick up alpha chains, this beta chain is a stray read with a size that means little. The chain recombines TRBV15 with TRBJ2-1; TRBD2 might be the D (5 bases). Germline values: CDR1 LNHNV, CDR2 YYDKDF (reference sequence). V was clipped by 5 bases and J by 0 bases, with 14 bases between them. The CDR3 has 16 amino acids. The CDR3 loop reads CATSGAAAYSYNEQFF. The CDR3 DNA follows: TGTGCCACCAGCGGTGCAGCGGCCTACTCCTACAATGAGCAGTTCTTC.

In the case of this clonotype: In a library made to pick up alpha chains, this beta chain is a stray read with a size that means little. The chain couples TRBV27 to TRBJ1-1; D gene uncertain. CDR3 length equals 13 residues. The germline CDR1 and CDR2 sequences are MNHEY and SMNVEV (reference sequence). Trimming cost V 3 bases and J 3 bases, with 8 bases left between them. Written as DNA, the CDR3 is TGTGCCAGCAGTTTGAATAGAGACACTGAAGCTTTCTTT. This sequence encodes CASSLNRDTEAFF.

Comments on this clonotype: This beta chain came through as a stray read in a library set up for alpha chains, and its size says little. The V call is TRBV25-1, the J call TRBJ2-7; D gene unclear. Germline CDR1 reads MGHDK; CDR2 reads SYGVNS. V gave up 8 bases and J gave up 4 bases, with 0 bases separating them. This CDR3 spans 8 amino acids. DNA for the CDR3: TGTGCCAGCTACGAGCAGTACGTC. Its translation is CASYEQYV.

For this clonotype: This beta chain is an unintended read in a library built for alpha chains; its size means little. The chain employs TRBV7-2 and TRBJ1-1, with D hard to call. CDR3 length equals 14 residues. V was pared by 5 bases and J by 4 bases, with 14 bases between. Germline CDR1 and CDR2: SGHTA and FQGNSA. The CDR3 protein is CASSPSQVSTEAFF. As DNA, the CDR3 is TGTGCCAGCAGCCCAAGCCAGGTTAGCACTGAAGCTTTCTTT. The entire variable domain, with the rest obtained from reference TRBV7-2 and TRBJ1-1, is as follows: GAGVSQSPSNKVTEKGKDVELRCDPISGHTALYWYRQSLGQGLEFLIYFQGNSAPDKSGLPSDRFSAERTGGSVSTLTIQRTQQEDSAVYLCASSPSQVSTEAFFGQGTRLTVV.

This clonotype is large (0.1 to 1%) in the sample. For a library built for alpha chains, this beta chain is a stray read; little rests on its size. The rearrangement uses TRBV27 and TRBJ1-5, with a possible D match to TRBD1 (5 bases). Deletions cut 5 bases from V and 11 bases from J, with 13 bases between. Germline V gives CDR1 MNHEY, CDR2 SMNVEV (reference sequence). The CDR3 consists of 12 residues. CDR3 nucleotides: TGTGCCAGCAGTCACCAGGGATGGGCCCAGCATTTT. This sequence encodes CASSHQGWAQHF.